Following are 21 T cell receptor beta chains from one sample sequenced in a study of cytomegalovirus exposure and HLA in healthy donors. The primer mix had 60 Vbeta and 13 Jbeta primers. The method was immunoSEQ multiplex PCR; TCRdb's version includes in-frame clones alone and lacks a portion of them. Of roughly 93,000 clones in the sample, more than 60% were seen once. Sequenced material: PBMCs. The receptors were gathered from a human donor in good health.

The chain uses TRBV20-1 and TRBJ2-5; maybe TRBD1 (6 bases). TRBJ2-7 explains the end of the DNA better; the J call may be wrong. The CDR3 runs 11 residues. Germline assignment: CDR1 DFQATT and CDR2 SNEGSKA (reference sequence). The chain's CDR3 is CSPGRGYEQYF. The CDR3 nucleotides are TGCAGTCCCGGCAGGGGCTACGAGCAGTACTTC.

The CDR3 region is CASSLAPPAGGHPQETQYF. The DNA of the CDR3 is TGTGCCAGCAGCTTAGCCCCCCCCGCGGGGGGACACCCCCAAGAGACCCAGTACTTC. The chain is built from TRBV7-7 and TRBJ2-5, with 8 nucleotides matching TRBD2. The germline CDR1 and CDR2 sequences are SSHAT and FNYEAQ (reference sequence). There are 19 residues in the CDR3. V lost 0 bases, J lost 1 base, and 13 bases stayed unmatched. Filled out from reference TRBV7-7 and TRBJ2-5, the complete variable domain reads GAGVSQSPRYKVTKRGQDVTLRCDPISSHATLYWYQQALGQGPEFLTYFNYEAQPDKSGLPSDRFSAERPEGSISTLTIQRTEQRDSAMYRCASSLAPPAGGHPQETQYFGPGTRLLVL.

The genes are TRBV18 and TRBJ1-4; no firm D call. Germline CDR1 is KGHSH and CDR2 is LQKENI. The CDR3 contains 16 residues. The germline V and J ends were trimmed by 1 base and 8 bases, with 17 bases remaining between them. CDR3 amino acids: CASSPQGPGMWEKLFF. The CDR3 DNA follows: TGTGCCAGCTCACCACAGGGTCCGGGGATGTGGGAAAAACTGTTTTTT. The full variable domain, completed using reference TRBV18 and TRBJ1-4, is NAGVMQNPRHLVRRRGQEARLRCSPMKGHSHVYWYRQLPEEGLKFMVYLQKENIIDESGMPKERFSAEFPKEGPSILRIQQVVRGDSAAYFCASSPQGPGMWEKLFFGSGTQLSVL.

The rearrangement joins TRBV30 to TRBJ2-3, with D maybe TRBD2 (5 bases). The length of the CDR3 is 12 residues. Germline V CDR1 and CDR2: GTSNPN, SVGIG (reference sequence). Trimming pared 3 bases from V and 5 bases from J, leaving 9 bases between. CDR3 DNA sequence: TGTGCCTGGAGCGCGGGTAAAGATACGCAGTATTTT. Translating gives CAWSAGKDTQYF.

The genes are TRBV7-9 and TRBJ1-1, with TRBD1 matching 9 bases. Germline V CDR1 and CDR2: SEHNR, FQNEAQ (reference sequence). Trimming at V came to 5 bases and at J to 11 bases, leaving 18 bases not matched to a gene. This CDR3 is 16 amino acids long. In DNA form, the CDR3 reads TGTGCCAGCAGCCGACCGGGACAGGGTTTACAAACAGGGGCTTTCTTT. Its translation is CASSRPGQGLQTGAFF.

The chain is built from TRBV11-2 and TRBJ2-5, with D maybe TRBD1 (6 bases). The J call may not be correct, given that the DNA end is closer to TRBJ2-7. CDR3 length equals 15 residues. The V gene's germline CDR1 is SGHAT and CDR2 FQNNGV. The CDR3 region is CASSFQGQPSYEQYF. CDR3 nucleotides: TGTGCCAGCAGCTTCCAAGGACAGCCCTCCTACGAGCAGTACTTC.

The CDR3 loop reads CASSLNQGAGELFF. CDR3 coding DNA: TGCGCCAGCAGCTTGAACCAGGGGGCCGGGGAGCTGTTTTTT. The chain carries TRBV5-1 and TRBJ2-2; 7 positions agree with TRBD1. CDR3 length equals 14 residues. With V trimmed by 1 base and J by 6 bases, 3 bases remained unmatched. Germline V CDR1 and CDR2: SGHRS, YFSETQ.

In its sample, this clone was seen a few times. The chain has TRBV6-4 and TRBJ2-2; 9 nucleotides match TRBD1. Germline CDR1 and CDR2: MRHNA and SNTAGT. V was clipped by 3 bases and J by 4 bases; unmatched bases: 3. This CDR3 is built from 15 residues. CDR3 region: CASSEGTGSTGELFF. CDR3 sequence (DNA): TGTGCCAGCAGTGAGGGGACAGGGTCCACCGGGGAGCTGTTTTTT.

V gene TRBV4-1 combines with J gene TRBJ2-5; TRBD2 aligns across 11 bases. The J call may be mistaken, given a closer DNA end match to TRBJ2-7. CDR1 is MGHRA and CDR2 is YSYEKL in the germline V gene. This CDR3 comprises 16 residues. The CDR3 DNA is TGCGCCAGCAGCCGACCGGGACTAGCGGCATCCTACGAGCAGTACTTC. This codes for CASSRPGLAASYEQYF.

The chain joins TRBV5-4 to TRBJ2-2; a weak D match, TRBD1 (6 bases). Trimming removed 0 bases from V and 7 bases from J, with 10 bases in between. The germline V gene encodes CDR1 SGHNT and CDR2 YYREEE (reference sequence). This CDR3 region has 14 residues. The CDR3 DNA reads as TGTGCCAGCAGCTTGGAACAGGGCGGCGGGGAGCTGTTTTTT. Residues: CASSLEQGGGELFF.

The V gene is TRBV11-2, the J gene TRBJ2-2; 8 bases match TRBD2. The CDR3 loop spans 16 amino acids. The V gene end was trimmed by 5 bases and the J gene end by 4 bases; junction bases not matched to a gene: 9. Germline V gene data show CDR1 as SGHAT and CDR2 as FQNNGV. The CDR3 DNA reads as TGTGCCAGCAGCCTCGCGGCGGGAGGTCCCACCGGGGAGCTGTTTTTT. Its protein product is CASSLAAGGPTGELFF.

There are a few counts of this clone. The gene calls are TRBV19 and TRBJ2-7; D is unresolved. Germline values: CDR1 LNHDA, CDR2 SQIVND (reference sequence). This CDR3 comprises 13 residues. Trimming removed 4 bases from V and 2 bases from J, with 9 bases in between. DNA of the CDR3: TGTGCCAGTAGTACAACAGCAACCTACGAGCAGTACTTC. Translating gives CASSTTATYEQYF.

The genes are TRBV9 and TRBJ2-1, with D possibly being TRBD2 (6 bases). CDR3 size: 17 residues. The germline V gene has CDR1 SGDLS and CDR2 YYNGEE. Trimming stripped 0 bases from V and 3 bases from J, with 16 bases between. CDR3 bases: TGTGCCAGCAGCGTAGTATCCCGGGCCGGGGGCTACAATGAGCAGTTCTTC. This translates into CASSVVSRAGGYNEQFF.

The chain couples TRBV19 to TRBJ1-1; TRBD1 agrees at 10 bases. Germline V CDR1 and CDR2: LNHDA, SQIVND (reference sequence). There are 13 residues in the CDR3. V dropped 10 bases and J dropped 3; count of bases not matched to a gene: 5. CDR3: CATSDRGYTEAFF. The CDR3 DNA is TGTGCCACCTCGGACAGGGGGTACACTGAAGCTTTCTTT.

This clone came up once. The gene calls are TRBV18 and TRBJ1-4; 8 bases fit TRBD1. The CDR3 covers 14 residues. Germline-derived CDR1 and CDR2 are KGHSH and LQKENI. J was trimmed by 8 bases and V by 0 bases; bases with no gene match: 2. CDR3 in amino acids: CASSPPTGEEKLFF. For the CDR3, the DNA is TGTGCCAGCTCACCACCGACAGGGGAGGAAAAACTGTTTTTT.

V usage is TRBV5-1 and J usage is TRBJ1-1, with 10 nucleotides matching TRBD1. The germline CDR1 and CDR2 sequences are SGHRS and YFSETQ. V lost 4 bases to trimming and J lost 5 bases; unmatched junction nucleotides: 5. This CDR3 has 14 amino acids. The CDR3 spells CASSHGQGGTEAFF. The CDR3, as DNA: TGCGCCAGCAGCCATGGACAGGGGGGGACTGAAGCTTTCTTT.

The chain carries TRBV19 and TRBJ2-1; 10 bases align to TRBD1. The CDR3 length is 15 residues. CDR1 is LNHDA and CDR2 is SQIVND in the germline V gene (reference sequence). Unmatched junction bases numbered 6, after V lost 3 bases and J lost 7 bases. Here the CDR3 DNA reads TGTGCCAGTAGTATCCCCGGGACAGGGGCGAATGAGCAGTTCTTC. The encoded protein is CASSIPGTGANEQFF.

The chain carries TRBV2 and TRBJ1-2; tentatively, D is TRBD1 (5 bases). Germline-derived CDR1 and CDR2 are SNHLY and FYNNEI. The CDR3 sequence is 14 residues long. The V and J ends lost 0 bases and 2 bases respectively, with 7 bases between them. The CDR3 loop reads CASSEAEGNYGYTF. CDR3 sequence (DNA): TGTGCCAGCAGTGAAGCGGAGGGGAACTATGGCTACACCTTC.

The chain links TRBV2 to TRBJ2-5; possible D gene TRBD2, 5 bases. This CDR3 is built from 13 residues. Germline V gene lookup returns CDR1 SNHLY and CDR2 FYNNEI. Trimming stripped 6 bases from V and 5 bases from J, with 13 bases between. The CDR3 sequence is CASRERERETQYF. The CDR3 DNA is TGTGCCAGCAGGGAACGGGAACGGGAGACCCAGTACTTC.

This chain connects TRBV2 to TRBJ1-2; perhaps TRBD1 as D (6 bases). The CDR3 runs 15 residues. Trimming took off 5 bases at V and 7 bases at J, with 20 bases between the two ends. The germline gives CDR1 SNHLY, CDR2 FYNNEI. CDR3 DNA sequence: TGTGCCAGCAGTCATCGTACAGGGTATCGAGGTGGCTACACCTTC. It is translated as CASSHRTGYRGGYTF.

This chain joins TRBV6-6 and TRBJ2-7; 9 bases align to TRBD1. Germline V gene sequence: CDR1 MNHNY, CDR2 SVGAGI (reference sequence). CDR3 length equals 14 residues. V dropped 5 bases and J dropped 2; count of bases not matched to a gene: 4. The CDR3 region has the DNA TGTGCCAGCAGTCCACAGGGGGCAACCTACGAGCAGTACTTC. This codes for CASSPQGATYEQYF.